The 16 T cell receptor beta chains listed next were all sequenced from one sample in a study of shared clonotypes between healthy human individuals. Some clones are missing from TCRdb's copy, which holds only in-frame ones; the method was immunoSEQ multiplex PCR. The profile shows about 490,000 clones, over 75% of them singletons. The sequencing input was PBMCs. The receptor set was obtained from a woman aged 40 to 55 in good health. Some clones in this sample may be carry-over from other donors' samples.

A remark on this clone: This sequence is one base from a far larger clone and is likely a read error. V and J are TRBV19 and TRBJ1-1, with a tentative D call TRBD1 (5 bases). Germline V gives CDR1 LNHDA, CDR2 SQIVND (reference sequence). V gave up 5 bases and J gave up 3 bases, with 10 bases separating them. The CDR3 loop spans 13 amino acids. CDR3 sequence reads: CASSSGLDTEAFF. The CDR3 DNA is TGTGCCAGTAGTTCAGGGCTCGACACTGAAGCTTTCTTT.

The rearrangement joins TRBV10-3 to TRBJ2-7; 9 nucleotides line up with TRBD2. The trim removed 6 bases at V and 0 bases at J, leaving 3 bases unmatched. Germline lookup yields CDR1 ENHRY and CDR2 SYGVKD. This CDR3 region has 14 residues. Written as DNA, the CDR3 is TGTGCCATCAGCCTTAGCGGGGGCTCCTACGAGCAGTACTTC. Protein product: CAISLSGGSYEQYF.

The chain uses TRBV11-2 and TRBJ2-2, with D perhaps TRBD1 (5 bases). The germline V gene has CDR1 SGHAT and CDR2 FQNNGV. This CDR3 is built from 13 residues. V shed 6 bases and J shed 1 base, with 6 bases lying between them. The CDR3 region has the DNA TGTGCCAGCAGAACAGGGAACACCGGGGAGCTGTTTTTT. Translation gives CASRTGNTGELFF.

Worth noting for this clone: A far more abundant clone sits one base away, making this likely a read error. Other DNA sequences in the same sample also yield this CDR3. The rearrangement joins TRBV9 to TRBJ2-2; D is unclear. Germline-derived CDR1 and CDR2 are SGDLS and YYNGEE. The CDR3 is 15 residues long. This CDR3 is CASSRWGTNTGELFF. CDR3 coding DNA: TGTGCCAGCAGCCGGTGGGGAACGAACACCGGTGAGCTGTTTTTT.

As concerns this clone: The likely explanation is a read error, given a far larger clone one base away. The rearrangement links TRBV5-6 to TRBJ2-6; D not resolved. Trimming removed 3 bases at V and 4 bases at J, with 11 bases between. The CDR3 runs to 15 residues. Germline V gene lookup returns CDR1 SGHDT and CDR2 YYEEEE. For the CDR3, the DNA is TGTGCCAGCAGCTCCTGGTGGGCCGGGGCCAACGTCCTGACTTTC. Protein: CASSSWWAGANVLTF.

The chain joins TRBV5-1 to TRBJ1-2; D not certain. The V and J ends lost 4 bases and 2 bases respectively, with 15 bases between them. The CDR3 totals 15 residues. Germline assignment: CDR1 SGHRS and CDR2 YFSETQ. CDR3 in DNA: TGCGCCAGCAGCCCACGACCAGCGTCCAACTATGGCTACACCTTC. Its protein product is CASSPRPASNYGYTF. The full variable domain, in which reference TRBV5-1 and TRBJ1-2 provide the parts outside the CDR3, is KAGVTQTPRYLIKTRGQQVTLSCSPISGHRSVSWYQQTPGQGLQFLFEYFSETQRNKGNFPGRFSGRQFSNSRSEMNVSTLELGDSALYLCASSPRPASNYGYTFGSGTRLTVV.

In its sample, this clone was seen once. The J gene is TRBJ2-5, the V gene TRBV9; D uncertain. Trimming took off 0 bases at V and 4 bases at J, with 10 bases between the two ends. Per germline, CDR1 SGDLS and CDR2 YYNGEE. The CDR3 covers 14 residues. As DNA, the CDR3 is TGTGCCAGCAGCGTAGGCCCGGGCGGAGAGACCCAGTACTTC. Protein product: CASSVGPGGETQYF.

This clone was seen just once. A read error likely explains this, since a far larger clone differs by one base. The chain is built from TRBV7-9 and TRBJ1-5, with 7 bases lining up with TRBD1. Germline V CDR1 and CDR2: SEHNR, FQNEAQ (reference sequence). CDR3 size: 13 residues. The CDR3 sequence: CASSLQGDQHQHF. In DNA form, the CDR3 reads TGTGCCAGCAGCTTACAGGGGGATCAGCACCAGCATTTT.

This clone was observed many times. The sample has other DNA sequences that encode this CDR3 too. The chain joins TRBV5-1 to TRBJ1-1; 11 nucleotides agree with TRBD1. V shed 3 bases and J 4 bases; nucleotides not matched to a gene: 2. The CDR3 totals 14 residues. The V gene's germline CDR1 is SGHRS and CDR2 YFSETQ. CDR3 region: CASSSGTGGTEAFF. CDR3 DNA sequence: TGCGCCAGCAGCTCAGGGACAGGGGGCACTGAAGCTTTCTTT.

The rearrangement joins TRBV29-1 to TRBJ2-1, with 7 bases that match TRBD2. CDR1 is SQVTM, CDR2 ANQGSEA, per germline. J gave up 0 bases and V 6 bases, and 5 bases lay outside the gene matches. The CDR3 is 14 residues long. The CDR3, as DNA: TGCAGCGTCAGCGGGATAGGCTCCTACAATGAGCAGTTCTTC. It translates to CSVSGIGSYNEQFF.

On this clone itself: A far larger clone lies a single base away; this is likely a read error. CDR3 coding DNA: TGTGCCAGCAGCCAAGCCGTTAGGGGGTGCGAGACCCAGTACTTC. Translated, it gives CASSQAVRGCETQYF. The chain is built from TRBV4-2 and TRBJ2-5; perhaps TRBD1 as D (6 bases). The CDR3 loop spans 15 amino acids. Germline V gene lookup returns CDR1 LGHNA and CDR2 YNFKEQ. V shed 1 base and J shed 5 bases, with 14 bases lying between them.

The CDR3 DNA reads TGTGCCAGCAGCGTCCCGCAGCGGAGGAGGCCTAGCACAGATACGCAGTATTTT. Amino acid sequence: CASSVPQRRRPSTDTQYF. The rearrangement joins TRBV9 to TRBJ2-3; tentative D call: TRBD2 (5 bases). Germline CDR1 reads SGDLS; CDR2 reads YYNGEE. This CDR3 has 18 amino acids. V was trimmed by 2 bases and J by 0 bases, leaving 19 bases between them.

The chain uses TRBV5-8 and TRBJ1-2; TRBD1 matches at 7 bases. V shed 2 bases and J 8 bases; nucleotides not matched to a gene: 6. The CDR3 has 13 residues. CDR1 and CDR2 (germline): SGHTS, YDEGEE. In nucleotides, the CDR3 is TGTGCCAGCAGCTTTCTGACAGGGACCGGCTACACCTTC. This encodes CASSFLTGTGYTF. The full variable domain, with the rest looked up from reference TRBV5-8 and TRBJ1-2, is EAGVTQSPTHLIKTRGQQATLRCSPISGHTSVYWYQQALGLGLQFLLWYDEGEERNRGNFPPRFSGRQFPNYSSELNVNALELEDSALYLCASSFLTGTGYTFGSGTRLTVV.

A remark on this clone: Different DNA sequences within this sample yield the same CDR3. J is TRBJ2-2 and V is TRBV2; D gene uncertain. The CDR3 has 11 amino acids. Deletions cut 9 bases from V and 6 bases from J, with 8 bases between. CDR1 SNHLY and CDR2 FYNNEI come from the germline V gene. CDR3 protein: CASSGSGELFF. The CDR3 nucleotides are TGTGCCAGTTCAGGTTCCGGGGAGCTGTTTTTT.

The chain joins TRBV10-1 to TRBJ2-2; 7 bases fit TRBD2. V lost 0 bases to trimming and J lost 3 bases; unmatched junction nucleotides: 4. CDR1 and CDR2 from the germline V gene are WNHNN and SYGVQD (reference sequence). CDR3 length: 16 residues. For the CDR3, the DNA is TGCGCCAGCAGTGAGTCGGGGGGGTTAGACACCGGGGAGCTGTTTTTT. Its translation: CASSESGGLDTGELFF.

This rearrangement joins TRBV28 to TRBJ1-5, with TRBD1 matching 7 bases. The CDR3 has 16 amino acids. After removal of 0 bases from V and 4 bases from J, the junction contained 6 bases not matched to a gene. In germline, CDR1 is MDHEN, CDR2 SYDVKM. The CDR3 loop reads CASSLWGRGANQPQHF. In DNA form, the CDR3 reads TGTGCCAGCAGTTTATGGGGCAGGGGGGCTAATCAGCCCCAGCATTTT.